This T cell receptor beta chain was obtained from a study of T cells in Graves' hyperthyroidism and ophthalmopathy. Amplification of TCR beta CDR3 regions was performed using RNA transcripts as template. An initial round of RT-PCR targeting the TCR CDR3 relied on the HTBI primer set. TCRdb analysed the multiplex PCR reads with MiXCR anew, one entry per CDR3 protein. The sample lists 500,000 to 750,000 distinct CDR3 sequences, roughly 50% seen once, with around 7.7% in the top ten. About this clonotype itself: A read error may explain this, as a much larger clone is one base away.

Sequencing was performed on peripheral blood or thyroid tissue (not recorded which). This clonotype originated in a woman between 18 and 29 years old with Graves' hyperthyroidism.

Written as DNA, the CDR3 is TGCAGCGCTCGGGGGACAGAAACTCAGCCCCAGCATTTT. It encodes CSARGTETQPQHF. The chain joins TRBV29-1 to TRBJ1-5; 7 bases line up with TRBD1. Germline CDR1 and CDR2: SQVTM and ANQGSEA. The CDR3 spans 13 residues. The V segment lost 7 bases and the J segment 6 bases; nucleotides outside the gene matches: 9.